A single sample is the source of the 23 T cell receptor beta chains below, sequenced in a study of early T cells in non-severe SARS-CoV-2 infection. Via MiXCR, TCRdb re-called the 5' RACE reads, giving one row per CDR3 protein. This sample carries some 45,000 distinct CDR3 sequences, approximately 4.1% of them seen once, and the ten largest clones take 5% to 6.5%. The source material was whole blood. Receptor source: an adult who was a healthcare worker with PCR-confirmed SARS-CoV-2 infection or an uninfected control (not recorded which).

Ten or more counts support this clonotype. The V and J genes are TRBV3-1 and TRBJ2-1; the D gene is possibly TRBD1 (7 bases). The germline V gene has CDR1 LGHDT and CDR2 YNNKEL (reference sequence). Trimming removed 0 bases at V and 15 bases at J, with 15 bases between. The CDR3 runs 13 residues. In DNA form, the CDR3 reads TGTGCCAGCAGCCAAGACGGGACAGCGGGTGGGTTCTTC. Amino acids: CASSQDGTAGGFF.

This clonotype appeared many times. This chain links TRBV20-1 with TRBJ2-7; 7 bases line up with TRBD1. Germline lookup yields CDR1 DFQATT and CDR2 SNEGSKA (reference sequence). The junction had 8 bases not matched to a gene; V was cut back by 6 bases and J by 3 bases. This CDR3 is built from 13 residues. CDR3 sequence reads: CSADRGGGYEQYF. The CDR3, as DNA: TGCAGTGCCGACCGAGGGGGCGGCTACGAGCAGTACTTC.

Many counts were recorded for this clonotype. The chain is built from TRBV5-4 and TRBJ2-7; 9 positions agree with TRBD2. This CDR3 is 15 amino acids long. J was trimmed by 5 bases and V by 2 bases; bases with no gene match: 8. Germline loops: CDR1 SGHNT, CDR2 YYREEE (reference sequence). The CDR3 DNA is TGTGCCAGCAGCTTAACTAGCGGGTTTTCCAACGAGCAGTACTTC. This sequence encodes CASSLTSGFSNEQYF.

The table lists this clonotype with many counts. The chain joins TRBV7-2 to TRBJ2-7; 15 nucleotides agree with TRBD2. The CDR3 is 14 residues long. J was trimmed by 10 bases and V by 1 base; bases with no gene match: 2. CDR1 and CDR2 from the germline V gene are SGHTA and FQGNSA. The CDR3 sequence: CASSLGTSGRAQYF. Here the CDR3 DNA reads TGTGCCAGCAGCTTAGGGACTAGCGGGAGGGCCCAGTACTTC.

This clonotype appeared many times. The chain combines TRBV20-1 with TRBJ2-5; 10 bases match TRBD2. CDR3 length: 16 amino acids. The V and J ends lost 3 bases and 7 bases, in that order; junction bases with no gene match: 14. Germline CDR1 reads DFQATT; CDR2 reads SNEGSKA (reference sequence). CDR3 in DNA: TGCAGTGCTAGCTTCATAGCGGGAGGTACCTCCGGGACCCAGTACTTC. Translation gives CSASFIAGGTSGTQYF.

This clonotype was seen repeatedly, ten times or more. The CDR3 ends on some other residue instead of the conserved phenylalanine or tryptophan, so this is likely a read error. The DNA is omitted, as the CDR3 cannot be located on it reliably, and the CDR3 follows TCRdb's listing. The chain is built from TRBV25-1 and TRBJ1-4; the table assigns TRBD1, which was not confirmed against the DNA. 8 amino acids form the CDR3, both terminal residues included. Germline V gene lookup returns CDR1 MGHDK and CDR2 SYGVNS. CDR3 residues: CARSWVPV.

In this sample, this clonotype turned up many times. The rearrangement links TRBV28 to TRBJ2-2; no reliable D call. The CDR3 runs to 16 residues. V shed 3 bases and J shed 5 bases, with 16 bases lying between them. Germline V CDR1 and CDR2: MDHEN, SYDVKM. The CDR3 is CASSLQLTLVTGELFF. The CDR3 nucleotides read TGTGCCAGCAGTTTGCAGCTAACACTGGTGACCGGGGAGCTGTTTTTT.

There are many counts of this clonotype. V is TRBV20-1 and J is TRBJ2-5; possible D gene TRBD2, 6 bases. Germline CDR1 DFQATT, CDR2 SNEGSKA (reference sequence). V lost 6 bases and J 5 bases, leaving 19 bases between the germline ends. The CDR3 is made up of 14 amino acids. DNA for the CDR3: TGCAGTGCCACTAACGCCAGGGCGGGGGAGACCCAGTACTTC. This encodes CSATNARAGETQYF.

J is TRBJ2-1 and V is TRBV5-1; 8 positions match TRBD2. V lost 3 bases and J lost 7; bases outside the gene matches: 12. The CDR3 length is 16 residues. Germline V gene sequence: CDR1 SGHRS, CDR2 YFSETQ. Written as DNA, the CDR3 is TGCGCCAGCAGCTCCATGAGCGGGAGTATTTCTAATGAGCAGTTCTTC. Encoded protein: CASSSMSGSISNEQFF.

This clonotype was found a few times. The V call is TRBV11-1, the J call TRBJ2-3; 7 bases line up with TRBD2. Germline CDR1 SGHAT, CDR2 FQDESV (reference sequence). The ends lost 4 bases at V and 2 bases at J; junction bases unmatched: 6. The CDR3 length is 15 residues. This CDR3 reads CASSSSTSDTDTQYF. CDR3 nucleotide sequence: TGTGCCAGCAGCTCATCCACTAGCGACACAGATACGCAGTATTTT.

This clonotype was recorded at least ten times. The chain carries TRBV18 and TRBJ2-5, with TRBD2 matching over 10 bases. The length of the CDR3 is 17 residues. The ends lost 1 base at V and 4 bases at J; junction bases unmatched: 9. CDR1 and CDR2 from the germline V gene are KGHSH and LQKENI. This chain's CDR3 is CASSPRLAGVEGETQYF. CDR3 nucleotide sequence: TGTGCCAGCTCACCACGGCTAGCGGGAGTTGAGGGAGAGACCCAGTACTTC.

This clonotype showed up many times. The rearrangement links TRBV9 to TRBJ2-2; D call uncertain. This CDR3 is built from 14 residues. V was cut by 1 base and J by 1 base, with 5 bases left in between. Germline assignment: CDR1 SGDLS and CDR2 YYNGEE. As DNA, the CDR3 is TGTGCCAGCAGCGTACAAGTGAACACCGGGGAGCTGTTTTTT. Its protein product is CASSVQVNTGELFF.

In its sample, this clonotype was seen many times. This chain connects TRBV4-3 to TRBJ2-7, with 7 bases matching TRBD1. Germline V gene lookup returns CDR1 LGHNA and CDR2 YSLEER. The CDR3 totals 16 residues. The V and J ends lost 1 base and 0 bases, in that order; junction bases with no gene match: 6. The CDR3 DNA sequence: TGCGCCAGCAGCCAAGGCGTGGGGGACAGCTCCTACGAGCAGTACTTC. Amino acids: CASSQGVGDSSYEQYF.

This clonotype was seen ten or more times. The V and J genes are TRBV28 and TRBJ2-3, with TRBD1 matching 7 bases. V shed 4 bases and J 5 bases; nucleotides not matched to a gene: 12. The germline gives CDR1 MDHEN, CDR2 SYDVKM. There are 16 residues in the CDR3. The CDR3 protein is CASSSDRAPTLDTQYF. CDR3 DNA: TGTGCCAGCAGTTCCGACAGGGCCCCGACCTTAGATACGCAGTATTTT.

This clonotype was seen ten or more times. For the CDR3, the DNA is TGCGCCAGCAGCCAAGAGTCGATAGCGGGAGAGGACGGGGAGCTGTTTTTT. This gives the protein CASSQESIAGEDGELFF. The rearrangement uses TRBV4-3 and TRBJ2-2; 9 nucleotides match TRBD2. The germline CDR1 and CDR2 sequences are LGHNA and YSLEER. V lost 0 bases, J lost 7 bases, and 9 bases stayed unmatched. The CDR3 consists of 17 residues.

The sample holds many counts of this clonotype. This sequence joins TRBV7-8 and TRBJ1-5, with D unclear. This CDR3 is built from 13 residues. Germline V lookup: CDR1 SGHVS, CDR2 FQNEAQ. V lost 5 bases and J lost 5, with 10 bases in between. CDR3: CASSRTDDQPQHF. The CDR3 DNA reads TGTGCCAGCAGCCGGACGGATGATCAGCCCCAGCATTTT.

This clonotype occurred many times. The rearrangement links TRBV29-1 to TRBJ2-2; unclear D gene. V lost 5 bases and J lost 6, with 13 bases in between. The CDR3 covers 13 residues. CDR1 is SQVTM, CDR2 ANQGSEA, per germline. This CDR3 reads CSVWIIGAGELFF. The CDR3, as DNA: TGCAGCGTTTGGATCATCGGTGCCGGGGAGCTGTTTTTT.

Note on this clonotype: A much more abundant neighbour one base away suggests this may be a read error. The CDR3 does not end in the conserved phenylalanine or tryptophan, so this is likely a read error. The CDR3 here is CSVAYEGLKTEAFL. The CDR3 DNA reads TGCAGCGTTGCCTACGAGGGACTAAAGACTGAAGCTTTCTTA. The chain joins TRBV29-1 to TRBJ1-1; D is perhaps TRBD1 (5 bases). This CDR3 has 14 residues. Germline V gene lookup returns CDR1 SQVTM and CDR2 ANQGSEA. Between the trimmed V and J ends, which lost 4 bases and 5 bases, there was a span of 17 bases.

J is TRBJ1-2 and V is TRBV29-1; 9 positions match TRBD1. The germline gives CDR1 SQVTM, CDR2 ANQGSEA. J lost 4 bases, V lost 3 bases, and 12 bases had no gene match. The CDR3 is 16 residues long. CDR3 nucleotides: TGCAGCGTTGACGCGGTTTCTGCGGGACAGGGCTATGGCTACACCTTC. It is translated as CSVDAVSAGQGYGYTF.

In its sample, this clonotype was seen many times. The CDR3 region is CASSYGDFGELFF. CDR3 DNA: TGTGCCAGCAGCTATGGGGACTTCGGGGAGCTGTTTTTT. V gene TRBV7-9 combines with J gene TRBJ2-2; D is perhaps TRBD2 (6 bases). The CDR3 spans 13 residues. The V end was cut by 4 bases, the J end by 7 bases, with 10 bases between. Per germline, CDR1 SEHNR and CDR2 FQNEAQ (reference sequence).

This clonotype was seen ten or more times. The chain carries TRBV5-1 and TRBJ1-1; maybe TRBD1 (5 bases). Germline V gives CDR1 SGHRS, CDR2 YFSETQ. Trimming removed 7 bases at V and 2 bases at J, with 12 bases between. CDR3 size: 13 residues. The CDR3 loop reads CASSLTDNTEAFF. The CDR3 bases are TGCGCCAGCTCACTGACAGACAACACTGAAGCTTTCTTT. The full variable domain, with the rest looked up from reference TRBV5-1 and TRBJ1-1, is KAGVTQTPRYLIKTRGQQVTLSCSPISGHRSVSWYQQTPGQGLQFLFEYFSETQRNKGNFPGRFSGRQFSNSRSEMNVSTLELGDSALYLCASSLTDNTEAFFGQGTRLTVV.

Ten or more counts support this clonotype. V and J are TRBV20-1 and TRBJ1-1; D might be TRBD1 (5 bases). The CDR3 is 13 amino acids. V dropped 3 bases and J dropped 4 bases, with 12 bases sitting between them. CDR1 is DFQATT, CDR2 SNEGSKA, per germline (reference sequence). The CDR3 coding sequence is TGCAGTGCTAGCGGCGGGACGGGCACTGAAGCTTTCTTT. Protein: CSASGGTGTEAFF.

This clonotype was detected only a few times. The chain uses TRBV15 and TRBJ1-1, with D unresolved. The CDR3 is made up of 14 amino acids. V lost 1 base and J lost 0, with 6 bases in between. Germline V gene data show CDR1 as LNHNV and CDR2 as YYDKDF (reference sequence). The CDR3 spells CATSRGHLNTEAFF. The CDR3 DNA reads TGTGCCACCAGCAGAGGCCACTTGAACACTGAAGCTTTCTTT.